Below are 29 T cell receptor beta chains sequenced from a single sample in a study of T-cell reconstitution after alpha-beta-depleted transplantation in children. It was with unique molecular identifiers that the TCRbeta library was prepared. TCRdb re-called the PCR reads with MiXCR, one entry per CDR3 protein. Among hundreds of thousands of distinct CDR3 sequences, approximately 32% were seen once, and the ten largest hold under 3%. This sample comprised PBMCs from the stem cell graft donor, obtained from the stem cell graft. The receptors originated from a human donor who donated a stem cell graft to a child with aplastic anemia.

The rearrangement links TRBV7-8 to TRBJ2-3, with 12 bases matching TRBD2. Germline V lookup: CDR1 SGHVS, CDR2 FQNEAQ. The CDR3 sequence is 18 residues long. The V segment lost 5 bases and the J segment 2 bases; nucleotides outside the gene matches: 11. CDR3 DNA sequence: TGTGCCAGCAGCCCCCAAAATGGACTAGCGGGAAACACAGATACGCAGTATTTT. It yields the protein CASSPQNGLAGNTDTQYF.

The V and J genes are TRBV12-3 or TRBV12-4 and TRBJ2-4, with 9 bases matching TRBD1. V dropped 5 bases and J dropped 8; count of bases not matched to a gene: 4. This CDR3 has 13 amino acids. Here the CDR3 reads CASSTGGADIQYF. DNA for the CDR3: TGTGCCAGCAGTACAGGGGGCGCGGACATTCAGTACTTC.

As to this clonotype: A junction boundary mismatches the germline segment, possibly from a read error. The chain links TRBV5-6 to TRBJ1-4; no firm D call. The length of the CDR3 is 12 residues. In germline, CDR1 is SGHDT, CDR2 YYEEEE. The CDR3 DNA sequence: TGTGCCAGCAGCTGGGGTTCGGAGAAACTGATTTTT. Its protein is CASSWGSEKLIF. Based on the CDR3 plus reference TRBV5-6 and TRBJ1-4, the full variable domain is DAGVTQSPTHLIKTRGQQVTLRCSPKSGHDTVSWYQQALGQGPQFIFQYYEEEERQRGNFPDRFSGHQFPNYSSELNVNALLLGDSALYLCASSWGSEKLIFGSGTQLSVL.

There are a few counts of this clonotype. The CDR3 DNA reads as TGTGCCACCCGGAAGACGGCAAAGTTCTTC. This encodes CATRKTAKFF. This chain uses TRBV10-3 with TRBJ2-1; D ambiguous. Germline-derived CDR1 and CDR2 are ENHRY and SYGVKD. There are 10 residues in the CDR3. V was trimmed by 10 bases and J by 14 bases, leaving 15 bases between them.

This clonotype showed up just a few times. The chain has TRBV6-2 or TRBV6-3 and TRBJ2-7; 11 nucleotides agree with TRBD2. The CDR3 has 16 residues. With 5 bases clipped from V and 3 bases from J, the junction kept 9 bases outside the gene matches. Germline loops: CDR1 MNHEY, CDR2 SVGEGT. The CDR3 sequence: CASSPGTSGAIYEQYV. CDR3 nucleotides: TGTGCCAGCAGTCCCGGGACTAGCGGAGCTATCTACGAGCAGTACGTC.

The chain carries TRBV20-1 and TRBJ2-3, with D perhaps matching TRBD2 (5 bases). V lost 6 bases and J lost 2, with 18 bases in between. This CDR3 has 15 amino acids. The germline CDR1 and CDR2 sequences are DFQATT and SNEGSKA (reference sequence). The CDR3 DNA reads TGCAGTGCCCCGGACTCCCTGAGTTCCACAGATACGCAGTATTTT. Translated, it gives CSAPDSLSSTDTQYF.

The V gene is TRBV29-1, the J gene TRBJ2-3; D unclear. The CDR3 spans 14 residues. Germline CDR1 and CDR2: SQVTM and ANQGSEA. V was clipped by 2 bases and J by 0 bases, with 9 bases between them. CDR3 DNA sequence: TGCAGCGTTGAATGGATCGATAGCACAGATACGCAGTATTTT. Translating it yields CSVEWIDSTDTQYF.

This clonotype came up a few times. J is TRBJ2-1 and V is TRBV6-5; possibly TRBD1 or TRBD2 for D (5 bases each). Germline values: CDR1 MNHEY, CDR2 SVGAGI. The CDR3 consists of 16 residues. Trimming shortened V by 2 bases and J by 5 bases, and 16 bases separated the two germline ends. CDR3 amino acids: CASSYGLGDGDNEQFF. As DNA, the CDR3 is TGTGCCAGCAGTTACGGGCTGGGGGATGGGGACAATGAGCAGTTCTTC.

The gene calls are TRBV15 and TRBJ1-5, with 8 nucleotides matching TRBD1. Losses at the gene ends were 5 bases for V and 7 bases for J; bases not matched to a gene: 7. CDR3 size: 14 residues. Per germline, CDR1 LNHNV and CDR2 YYDKDF (reference sequence). The chain's CDR3 is CATSRRTGTQPQHF. In nucleotides, the CDR3 is TGTGCCACCAGCCGCCGGACAGGGACGCAGCCCCAGCATTTT.

This sequence joins TRBV29-1 and TRBJ1-1, with 11 nucleotides matching TRBD1. J gave up 1 base and V 4 bases, and 5 bases lay outside the gene matches. Germline lookup yields CDR1 SQVTM and CDR2 ANQGSEA. The CDR3 covers 15 residues. The CDR3: CSVAGQGARNTEAFF. In DNA, the CDR3 is TGCAGCGTTGCCGGACAGGGGGCGAGGAACACTGAAGCTTTCTTT.

This chain connects TRBV6-1 to TRBJ1-3; D remains ambiguous. There are 13 residues in the CDR3. Per the germline V gene, CDR1 is MNHNS and CDR2 is SASEGT. With 3 bases removed from V and 2 bases from J, the gap between germline ends came to 5 bases. This CDR3 reads CASSDGAGNTIYF. The CDR3 nucleotides read TGTGCCAGCAGTGATGGGGCTGGAAACACCATATATTTT.

This rearrangement joins TRBV11-3 to TRBJ2-6; D gene unclear. CDR1 and CDR2 (germline): SGHNT, YENEEA. V was cut by 5 bases and J by 5 bases, with 7 bases left in between. The CDR3 is 13 amino acids. The CDR3 loop reads CASSVGRANVLTF. In nucleotides, the CDR3 is TGTGCCAGCAGCGTAGGGCGGGCCAACGTCCTGACTTTC.

This clonotype was detected only a few times. This rearrangement joins TRBV9 to TRBJ2-3, with D possibly matching TRBD1 (5 bases). V gave up 0 bases and J gave up 3 bases, with 14 bases separating them. Looked up from germline, CDR1 is SGDLS and CDR2 is YYNGEE. The CDR3 loop spans 16 amino acids. The CDR3 spells CASSVGGPPLTDTQYF. DNA of the CDR3: TGTGCCAGCAGCGTAGGGGGCCCCCCTCTAACAGATACGCAGTATTTT. Using reference TRBV9 and TRBJ2-3 for the parts outside the CDR3, the full variable domain is DSGVTQTPKHLITATGQRVTLRCSPRSGDLSVYWYQQSLDQGLQFLIQYYNGEERAKGNILERFSAQQFPDLHSELNLSSLELGDSALYFCASSVGGPPLTDTQYFGPGTRLTVL.

This chain uses TRBV6-2 or TRBV6-3 with TRBJ2-2; 10 bases are a match to TRBD2. The J segment lost 4 bases and the V segment lost 3 bases, leaving 14 bases of the junction unmatched. Germline CDR1 is MNHEY and CDR2 is SVGEGT. The CDR3 totals 19 residues. The CDR3 sequence: CASSYLSGRPNLITGELFF. The CDR3 coding sequence is TGTGCCAGCAGTTATCTTAGCGGGAGGCCCAACCTTATCACCGGGGAGCTGTTTTTT.

The chain employs TRBV5-1 and TRBJ2-2; 10 positions match TRBD1. The trim removed 3 bases at V and 4 bases at J, leaving 6 bases unmatched. Germline assignment: CDR1 SGHRS and CDR2 YFSETQ. The CDR3 covers 16 residues. The CDR3 region is CASSSPGQGTTGELFF. The CDR3 nucleotides are TGCGCCAGCAGCTCACCGGGACAGGGGACCACCGGGGAGCTGTTTTTT.

This clonotype showed up just a few times. The chain combines TRBV12-3 or TRBV12-4 with TRBJ2-5; 7 bases map to TRBD1. V was clipped by 6 bases and J by 4 bases; unmatched bases: 8. The CDR3 is made up of 14 amino acids. The CDR3 DNA sequence: TGTGCCAGCAGAAACAGGGGAAATCCAGAGACCCAGTACTTC. This encodes CASRNRGNPETQYF.

Turning to this clonotype: At one end, the junction sequence differs from germline, possibly due to a read error. The chain combines TRBV7-4 with TRBJ1-1, with D possibly TRBD1 on 6 matching bases. This CDR3 is built from 16 residues. Looked up from germline, CDR1 is SGHVT and CDR2 is SQSDAQ. CDR3 sequence: CATSLGIGTGRDEAFF. CDR3 bases: TGTGCCACCAGCTTAGGTATAGGAACAGGGAGGGATGAAGCTTTCTTT.

This clonotype appeared a few times. V and J are TRBV27 and TRBJ2-1; D ambiguous. In germline, CDR1 is MNHEY, CDR2 SMNVEV (reference sequence). The CDR3 loop spans 15 amino acids. V was clipped by 1 base and J by 0 bases, with 7 bases between them. The DNA of the CDR3 is TGTGCCAGCAGTTTATTCGGCAGCTCCTACAATGAGCAGTTCTTC. Translated, it gives CASSLFGSSYNEQFF.

V gene TRBV18 combines with J gene TRBJ1-4, with 8 nucleotides matching TRBD1. V shed 2 bases and J 5 bases; nucleotides not matched to a gene: 4. This CDR3 has 15 amino acids. The V gene's germline CDR1 is KGHSH and CDR2 LQKENI. In DNA, the CDR3 is TGTGCCAGCTCACCAGGACAGGGCCAGAATGAAAAACTGTTTTTT. The encoded protein is CASSPGQGQNEKLFF.

This clonotype was detected a few times. This chain connects TRBV27 to TRBJ2-1; perhaps TRBD2 as D (7 bases). The germline V and J ends were trimmed by 8 bases and 7 bases, with 24 bases remaining between them. From germline, CDR1 is MNHEY and CDR2 SMNVEV (reference sequence). This CDR3 has 16 amino acids. As DNA, the CDR3 is TGTGCCAGCGGAGAGGGGGTGCGGGGGATAAGTAATGAGCAGTTCTTC. It is translated as CASGEGVRGISNEQFF.

This clonotype was observed a handful of times. The chain has TRBV20-1 and TRBJ2-7; 12 bases are shared with TRBD1. Germline V gene data show CDR1 as DFQATT and CDR2 as SNEGSKA (reference sequence). The length of the CDR3 is 16 residues. Germline trimming cut 8 bases from V and 2 bases from J; bases unmatched to any gene: 13. Here the CDR3 DNA reads TGCAGTCCAGCGGGGACAGGGGGCGACTTCCCCTACGAGCAGTACTTC. Its translation is CSPAGTGGDFPYEQYF.

The V and J genes are TRBV15 and TRBJ2-7; tentatively, D is TRBD1 or TRBD2 (7 bases each). Germline values: CDR1 LNHNV, CDR2 YYDKDF (reference sequence). V lost 3 bases to trimming and J lost 0 bases, with 15 bases between them. The CDR3 is 16 residues long. The CDR3 DNA follows: TGTGCCACCAGCAGTTCAGGGGGGGGCAACTCCTACGAGCAGTACTTC. This translates into CATSSSGGGNSYEQYF.

The chain has TRBV12-3 or TRBV12-4 and TRBJ2-1; D gene ambiguous. With 2 bases removed from V and 0 bases from J, the gap between germline ends came to 14 bases. The CDR3 loop spans 17 amino acids. The CDR3 region has the DNA TGTGCCAGCAGTTTAAGTCCAGCTGTGAGCTCCTACAATGAGCAGTTCTTC. Encoded protein: CASSLSPAVSSYNEQFF.

This clonotype was seen at least ten times. This chain joins TRBV29-1 and TRBJ1-1; the D is unclear. The CDR3 is 12 amino acids. V lost 6 bases, J lost 0 bases, and 8 bases lay in between. From germline, CDR1 is SQVTM and CDR2 ANQGSEA. The CDR3 bases are TGCAGCGTCGAGACACTGAACACTGAAGCTTTCTTT. Residues: CSVETLNTEAFF.

The chain uses TRBV7-2 and TRBJ1-1; no reliable D call. Germline V CDR1 and CDR2: SGHTA, FQGNSA. V was pared by 6 bases and J by 7 bases, with 21 bases between. This CDR3 contains 15 residues. Here the CDR3 reads CASSWASGKSGEAFF. DNA of the CDR3: TGTGCCAGCAGTTGGGCCTCCGGGAAGAGTGGTGAAGCTTTCTTT.

This clonotype occurred once. This chain links TRBV5-1 with TRBJ2-3; no reliable D call. The V and J ends lost 0 bases and 4 bases respectively, with 12 bases between them. The CDR3 extends over 15 amino acids. Germline assignment: CDR1 SGHRS and CDR2 YFSETQ. CDR3 nucleotides: TGCGCCAGCAGCTTGGAAGGGCCCGGCGCAGATACGCAGTATTTT. Translation gives CASSLEGPGADTQYF.

The rearrangement links TRBV6-2 or TRBV6-3 to TRBJ2-7; possibly TRBD2 for D (5 bases). V dropped 6 bases and J dropped 2 bases, with 11 bases sitting between them. The CDR3 covers 13 residues. Germline V lookup: CDR1 MNHEY, CDR2 SVGEGT. CDR3 bases: TGTGCCAGCAGGAGGACTCTCACCTACGAGCAGTACTTC. It codes for CASRRTLTYEQYF.

This chain connects TRBV5-1 to TRBJ2-1; perhaps TRBD1 as D (5 bases). Germline lookup yields CDR1 SGHRS and CDR2 YFSETQ. The V end was cut by 4 bases, the J end by 5 bases, with 13 bases between. This CDR3 region has 14 residues. The CDR3 DNA follows: TGCGCCAGCAGCCTTCTAGGGGAAAACAATGAGCAGTTCTTC. Translating gives CASSLLGENNEQFF.

V is TRBV20-1 and J is TRBJ2-7; either TRBD1 or TRBD2 may fit D (5 bases each). Germline V gene sequence: CDR1 DFQATT, CDR2 SNEGSKA (reference sequence). The ends were cut back, 2 bases at V and 6 bases at J, with 11 bases in the middle. The CDR3 covers 12 residues. The CDR3 loop reads CSARNGASEQYV. The CDR3 nucleotides read TGCAGTGCTAGAAACGGGGCTAGCGAGCAGTACGTC.